This T cell receptor beta chain comes out of a study of T cells after yellow fever vaccination. This clonotype was picked up a small number of times. TCRdb called the 5' RACE reads again in MiXCR, with one record for every CDR3 protein. This table has approximately 600,000 distinct CDR3 sequences, roughly an eighth appearing once. The TCR comes from a man aged 25-45 years who received the YFV17D yellow fever vaccine. Here the sequenced sample was PBMCs, taken on the day of the yellow fever booster vaccination.

CDR3 region: CASSLSSGLAGVGEQYF. Here the CDR3 DNA reads TGTGCCAGCAGTCTAAGCTCCGGACTAGCGGGAGTGGGGGAGCAGTACTTC. The chain links TRBV6-2 or TRBV6-3 to TRBJ2-7; TRBD2 aligns across 13 bases. Per germline, CDR1 MNHEY and CDR2 SVGEGT. V shed 5 bases, J shed 7 bases, and the junction held 14 bases outside the gene matches. The CDR3 consists of 17 residues.